Listed below are T cell receptor beta chains from one sample, sequenced in a study of shared clonotypes between healthy human individuals. TCRdb's table, derived via immunoSEQ multiplex PCR, lists solely in-frame clones and lacks some. Among roughly 1.5 million clones listed, around 98% were seen once. The sequencing sample was made of naive CD4+ T cells sorted from blood. The receptors come from a man between 25 and 39 years old in good health. Each CDR3 is given with its conserved first and last residue. The D gene is left open where the match is weak. Expanded clones are given a class, and other clones once, few, many or no size at all.

D: TRBD2
size: .
J: TRBJ2-1
V: TRBV6-5
DNA: TGTGCCAGCAGAGGGACTAGCGGGTACTACAATGAGCAGTTCTTC
CDR3: CASRGTSGYYNEQFF

D: .
size: .
J: TRBJ1-5
V: TRBV6-5
DNA: TGTGCCAGCGCAGAGCTTCCGCTCAATCAGCCCCAGCATTTT
CDR3: CASAELPLNQPQHF

D: .
size: .
J: TRBJ2-5
V: TRBV6-1
DNA: TGTGCCAGCAGTGGTCCTGATCAGAGGATCCAAGAGACCCAGTACTTC
CDR3: CASSGPDQRIQETQYF

D: .
size: .
J: TRBJ2-7
V: TRBV19
DNA: TGTGCCAGTAGTATAGGCGGTTTGGACGAGCAGTACTTC
CDR3: CASSIGGLDEQYF

D: .
size: .
J: TRBJ2-1
V: TRBV9
DNA: TGTGCCAGCAGCGTACATGGGACCCCGTACAATGAGCAGTTCTTC
CDR3: CASSVHGTPYNEQFF

D: TRBD1
size: .
J: TRBJ1-4
V: TRBV10-3
DNA: TGTGCCATCAGCCGGGACAGGGCTGAGGAAAAACTGTTTTTT
CDR3: CAISRDRAEEKLFF

D: TRBD2
size: once
J: TRBJ2-3
V: TRBV27
DNA: TGTGCCAGCAGCCGGGGACTAGCGGGAGGGTATACGCAGTATTTT
CDR3: CASSRGLAGGYTQYF

D: TRBD2
size: .
J: TRBJ2-2
V: TRBV9
DNA: TGTGCCAGCAGCGTTAGCGGGAGGAACACCGGGGAGCTGTTTTTT
CDR3: CASSVSGRNTGELFF

D: .
size: .
J: TRBJ2-2
V: TRBV28
DNA: TGTGCCAGCAGTTTCGTATTTTTCACCGGGGAGCTGTTTTTT
CDR3: CASSFVFFTGELFF

D: .
size: .
J: TRBJ2-1
V: TRBV18
DNA: TGTGCCAGCTCACCTCCCACAGGACAGAGCTCCTACAATGAGCAGTTCTTC
CDR3: CASSPPTGQSSYNEQFF